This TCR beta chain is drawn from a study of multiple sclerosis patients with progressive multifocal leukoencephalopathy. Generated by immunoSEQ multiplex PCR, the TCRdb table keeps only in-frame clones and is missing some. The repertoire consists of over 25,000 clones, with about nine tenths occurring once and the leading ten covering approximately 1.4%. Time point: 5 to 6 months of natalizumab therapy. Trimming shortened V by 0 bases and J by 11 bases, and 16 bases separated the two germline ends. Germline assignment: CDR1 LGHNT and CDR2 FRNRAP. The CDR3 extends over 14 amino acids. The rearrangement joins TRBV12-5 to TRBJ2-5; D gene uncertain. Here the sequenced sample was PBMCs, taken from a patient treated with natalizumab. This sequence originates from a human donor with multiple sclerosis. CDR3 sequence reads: CASGLVEWQTEQYF. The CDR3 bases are TGTGCTAGTGGTTTGGTTGAGTGGCAAACAGAGCAGTACTTC.